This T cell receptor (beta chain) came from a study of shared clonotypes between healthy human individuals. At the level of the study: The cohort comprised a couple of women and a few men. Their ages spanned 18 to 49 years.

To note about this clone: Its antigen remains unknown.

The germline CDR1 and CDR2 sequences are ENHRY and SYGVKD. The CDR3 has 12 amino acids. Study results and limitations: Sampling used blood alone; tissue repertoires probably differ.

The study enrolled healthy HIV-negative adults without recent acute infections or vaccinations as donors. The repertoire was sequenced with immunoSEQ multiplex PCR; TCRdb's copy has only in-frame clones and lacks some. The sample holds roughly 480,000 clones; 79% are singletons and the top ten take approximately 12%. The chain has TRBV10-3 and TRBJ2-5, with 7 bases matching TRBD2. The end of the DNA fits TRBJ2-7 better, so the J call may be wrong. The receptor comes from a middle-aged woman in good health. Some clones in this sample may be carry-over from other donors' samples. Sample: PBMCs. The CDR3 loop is CAIRGGAYEQYF. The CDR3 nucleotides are TGTGCCATCAGGGGGGGGGCCTACGAGCAGTACTTC.